The TCR beta chain under discussion was sequenced for a study of sequential checkpoint blockade in melanoma (dated by TCRdb to the late 2010s). Regarding the research as a whole: In a 1:1 randomization, patients received either first-line nivolumab then ipilimumab (arm A) or ipilimumab then nivolumab (arm B). Maintenance nivolumab came after both trial sequences.

In the case of this clone: Its antigen specificity is not known. No qualities accompany the bases; no much larger clone lies one base away.

TCRbeta CDR3 regions were immunosequenced from genomic DNA with the immunoSEQ Assay. Before high-throughput sequencing, the genomic DNA was amplified using bias-controlled multiplex PCR. The paper's processing steps were these. To quantify the absolute abundance of each unique TCRbeta CDR3 region, the sequences were collapsed and filtered. Clonality, defined as 1 minus Pielou's evenness, was calculated using productive rearrangements only. A previously published method was used to identify clones whose frequencies were significantly greater in on-treatment samples than in baseline samples. Held by TCRdb, this immuneACCESS table contains in-frame sequences only and omits some clones. Under half of the omission traces to an unresolved V gene where checked; the cause of the rest is unknown. Clone size and V and J calls were adopted from that table, with D and trimming inferred from the DNA. Present in this sample are more than 11,000 clones, roughly 50% of which were seen just once. Around 15% of the sample belongs to the ten largest clones.

The treatment or condition label of this sample denotes: randomized to nivolumab then ipilimumab (arm A) or the reverse (arm B). Prior DNA-damaging chemotherapy had not been received by any trial patient. Live CD3+CD8+ cells negative for CD19 and CD56 were sorted from thawed PBMCs on a FACS Aria II flow cytometer. The samples were obtained from melanoma patients enrolled in CheckMate 064, an open-label, randomized phase II trial testing sequential checkpoint blockade. Peripheral blood mononuclear cells were collected by leukapheresis, purified with Ficoll-Paque, and frozen in human serum with approximately 10% DMSO. Immediately after sorting, the purity of sorted blood CD3+CD8+ cells was verified to be >95%, after which DNA was extracted. Overall study results and their limits: The response-prediction model combining TCR metrics and mutation burden needs validation in larger, independent patient cohorts.

Deletion took 1 base off V and 0 bases off J, with a span of 7 bases between the germline ends. Its CDR3 holds 14 amino acids, cysteine through phenylalanine. The CDR3 DNA has 42 bases and is translated from base 1. Based on the germline V gene (reference sequence), the CDR1 and CDR2 sequences are SGHKS and YYEKEE. The TCR sequence derives from a human donor with melanoma. The sequence is built from TRBV5-5 and TRBJ1-1, with TRBD1 as a weak D call on 6 bases. Here the sequenced sample was CD8+ T cells sorted from blood (inferred from file names), taken from a patient given nivolumab and ipilimumab in sequence. The encoded CDR3 is CASSLTGLNTEAFF. The DNA is as follows: TGTGCCAGCAGCTTGACAGGGTTGAACACTGAAGCTTTCTTT.